This is a list of T cell receptor beta chains from one sample in a study of Graves' ophthalmopathy and Graves' hyperthyroidism. A single record per CDR3 protein comes from TCRdb applying MiXCR to the multiplex PCR reads. The sample yields about 700,000 distinct CDR3 sequences, roughly 40% seen once. Sequenced: peripheral blood. The receptors come from an adult man with Graves' ophthalmopathy. Both conserved end residues are part of each CDR3.

J gene,V gene,CDR3 protein
TRBJ2-3,TRBV20-1,CSASNSPTSTDTQYF
TRBJ1-5,TRBV28,CASSLKAGQHF
NA,TRBV7-2,CASSSQGGKPNEQFF
TRBJ2-5,TRBV2,CASSAGGAQETQYF
TRBJ1-1,TRBV2,CASSEGGLTEAFF
TRBJ2-7,TRBV14,CASSLDSGGVYEQYF
TRBJ1-2,TRBV7-9,CASSFSGTGSHGYTF
TRBJ1-2,TRBV15,CATSWAGQGYGYTF
TRBJ1-3,TRBV19,CASSMTNRARNTIYF
TRBJ2-5,TRBV9,CASSPSQLGGETQYF
TRBJ1-2,TRBV19,CASSQNYGYTF
TRBJ1-5,TRBV24-1,CASSPVGATNQPQHF
TRBJ2-2,TRBV7-9,CASSPLAGVWTGELFF
TRBJ2-7,TRBV2,CASSDPTSPSYEQYF
TRBJ2-6,TRBV7-9,CASSFAVVGASGANVLTF
TRBJ1-5,TRBV6-1,CATWGQRYNQPQHF
TRBJ2-7,TRBV15,CATSAGTSGSYEQYF
TRBJ2-5,TRBV10-2,CASRVAAGTETQYF
TRBJ2-6,TRBV6-4,CASSEPTEATDSGANVLTF
TRBJ2-5,TRBV20-1,CSAIDRRETQYF
TRBJ2-7,TRBV7-2,CASSPSDSVYEQYF
NA,TRBV6-5,CAISGPGQGLGEQFF
TRBJ2-2,TRBV7-9,CASSANRGHEDLTGELFF
TRBJ1-6,TRBV11-2,CASSLRRDSPLHF
TRBJ1-6,TRBV29-1,CSVAGTSGRNSPLHF
TRBJ2-2,TRBV11-2,CASSSTMTGELFF
TRBJ1-1,TRBV25-1,CARRQNTEAFF
TRBJ1-3,TRBV7-8,CASSMGTGVSGNTIYF
TRBJ2-6,TRBV12-3/TRBV12-4,CASSFRDRGTGANVLTF
TRBJ1-5,TRBV19,CASSIGAGYSNQPQHF
TRBJ1-5,TRBV2,CASSASENSNQPQHF
NA,TRBV29-1,CSAYRAYNEQFF
TRBJ1-5,TRBV19,CASSSGQTNQPQHF
TRBJ1-4,TRBV25-1,CASSVIGEKLFF
TRBJ1-1,TRBV10-3,CASISQGAEAFF
TRBJ1-6,TRBV7-9,CASSLPIGYSPLHF
TRBJ2-3,TRBV25-1,CASTPDGYTDTQYF
TRBJ2-5,TRBV10-3,CASSPEAGKYQETQYF
TRBJ1-5,TRBV7-9,CASSSGQGDYSNQPQHF
TRBJ1-2,TRBV6-1,CASKGTGADYGYTF
TRBJ2-5,TRBV20-1,CSADRAVQETQYF
TRBJ2-5,TRBV6-1,CASSYGQGIQETQYF
TRBJ2-7,TRBV5-5,CASSARAGGYEQYF
TRBJ2-6,TRBV25-1,CANTSGANVLTF
TRBJ2-5,TRBV6-5,CASRGASGGETQYF
TRBJ1-5,TRBV2,CASREQGHRNQPQHF
TRBJ1-5,TRBV10-2,CASNSRNQPQHF
TRBJ1-2,TRBV7-9,CASSLKPDGGYTF
TRBJ2-5,TRBV7-6,CASSHDRGSRLQETQYF
TRBJ2-7,TRBV10-3,CAISGHSSGSSCEQYF
TRBJ1-5,TRBV7-4,CASSSIQGDQPQHF
TRBJ1-5,TRBV2,CASSSPGLPQHF
TRBJ2-2,TRBV25-1,CARSNTGELFF
TRBJ1-3,TRBV9,CASSVEGSGNTIYF
TRBJ1-3,TRBV10-3,CAIRTGGDTIYF
TRBJ2-5,TRBV25-1,CASSAAGVVETQYF
TRBJ1-5,TRBV2,CASSEAGWGSNQPQHF
TRBJ2-2,TRBV9,CASSVDANPTGELFF
TRBJ2-7,TRBV20-1,CSARAGTSVIYEQYF
TRBJ2-5,TRBV9,CANSLAGQETQYF